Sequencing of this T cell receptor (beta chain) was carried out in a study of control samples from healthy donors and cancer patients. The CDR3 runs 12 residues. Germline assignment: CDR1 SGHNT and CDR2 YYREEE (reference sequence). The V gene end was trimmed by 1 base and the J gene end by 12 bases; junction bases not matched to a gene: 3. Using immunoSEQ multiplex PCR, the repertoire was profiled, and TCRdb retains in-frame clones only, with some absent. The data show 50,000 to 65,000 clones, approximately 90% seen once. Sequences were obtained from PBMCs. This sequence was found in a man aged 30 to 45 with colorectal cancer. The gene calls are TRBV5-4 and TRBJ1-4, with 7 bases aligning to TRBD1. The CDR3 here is CASSLSRGELFF. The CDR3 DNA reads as TGTGCCAGCAGCTTGTCCAGGGGGGAACTGTTTTTT. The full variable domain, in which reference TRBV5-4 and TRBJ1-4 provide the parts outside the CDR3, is ETGVTQSPTHLIKTRGQQVTLRCSSQSGHNTVSWYQQALGQGPQFIFQYYREEENGRGNFPPRFSGLQFPNYSSELNVNALELDDSALYLCASSLSRGELFFGSGTQLSVL.